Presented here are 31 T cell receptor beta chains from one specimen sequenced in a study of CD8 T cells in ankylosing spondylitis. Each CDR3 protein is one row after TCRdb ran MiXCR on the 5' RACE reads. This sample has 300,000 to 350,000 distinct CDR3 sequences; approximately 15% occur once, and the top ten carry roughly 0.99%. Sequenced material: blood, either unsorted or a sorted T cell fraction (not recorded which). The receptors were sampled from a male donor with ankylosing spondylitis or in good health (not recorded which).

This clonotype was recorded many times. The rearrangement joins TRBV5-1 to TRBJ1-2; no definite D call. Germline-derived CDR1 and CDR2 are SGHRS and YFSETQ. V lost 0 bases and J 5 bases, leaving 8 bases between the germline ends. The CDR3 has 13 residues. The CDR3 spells CASSLDTTYGYTF. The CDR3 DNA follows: TGCGCCAGCAGCTTGGACACAACATATGGCTACACCTTC.

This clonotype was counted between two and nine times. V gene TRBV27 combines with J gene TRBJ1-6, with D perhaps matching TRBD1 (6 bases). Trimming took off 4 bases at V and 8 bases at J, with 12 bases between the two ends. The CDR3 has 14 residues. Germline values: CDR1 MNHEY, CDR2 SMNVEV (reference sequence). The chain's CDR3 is CASSSQGRHSPLHF. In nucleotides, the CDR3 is TGTGCCAGCAGTTCACAGGGTCGGCATTCACCCCTCCACTTT.

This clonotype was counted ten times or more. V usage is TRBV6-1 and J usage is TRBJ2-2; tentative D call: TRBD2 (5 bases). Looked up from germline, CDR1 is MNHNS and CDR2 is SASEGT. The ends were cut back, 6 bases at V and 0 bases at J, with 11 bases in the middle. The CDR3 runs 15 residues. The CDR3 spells CASRREGPNTGELFF. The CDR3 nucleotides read TGTGCCAGCAGGCGTGAGGGCCCGAACACCGGGGAGCTGTTTTTT.

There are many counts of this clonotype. The DNA for the CDR3 is TGTGCCAGGGACACTGAAGCTTTCTTT. Translation gives CARDTEAFF. J is TRBJ1-1 and V is TRBV6-5; unclear D gene. The V gene lost 9 bases and the J gene lost 3 bases, with 2 bases spanning the gap. The CDR3 is made up of 9 amino acids. Germline assignment: CDR1 MNHEY and CDR2 SVGAGI.

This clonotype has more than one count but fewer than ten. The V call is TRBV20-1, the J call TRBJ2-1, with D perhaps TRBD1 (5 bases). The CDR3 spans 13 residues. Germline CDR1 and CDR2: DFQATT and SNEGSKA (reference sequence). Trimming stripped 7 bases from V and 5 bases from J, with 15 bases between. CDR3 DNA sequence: TGCAGTGTTAAATCCGACAGAGACAATGAGCAGTTCTTC. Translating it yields CSVKSDRDNEQFF.

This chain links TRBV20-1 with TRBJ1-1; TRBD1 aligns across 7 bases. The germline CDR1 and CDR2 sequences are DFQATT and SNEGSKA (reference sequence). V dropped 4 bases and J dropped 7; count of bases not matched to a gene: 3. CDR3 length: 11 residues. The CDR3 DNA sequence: TGCAGTGCTAACAGGGGTAATGAAGCTTTCTTT. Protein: CSANRGNEAFF.

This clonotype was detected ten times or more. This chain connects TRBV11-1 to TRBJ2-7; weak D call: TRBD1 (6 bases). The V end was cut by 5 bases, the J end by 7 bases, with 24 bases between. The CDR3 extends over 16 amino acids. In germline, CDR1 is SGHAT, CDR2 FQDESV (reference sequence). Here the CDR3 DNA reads TGTGCCAGCAGCCTAAACCGGGCTACTCCGACAGGAGAGCAGTACTTC. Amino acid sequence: CASSLNRATPTGEQYF.

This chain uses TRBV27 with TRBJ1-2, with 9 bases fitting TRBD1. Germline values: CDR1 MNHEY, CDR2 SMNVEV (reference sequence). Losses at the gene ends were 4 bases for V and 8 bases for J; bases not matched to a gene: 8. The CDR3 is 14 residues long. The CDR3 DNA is TGTGCCAGCAGTTCCGGGGACAGGGCCCAGGGCTACACCTTC. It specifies CASSSGDRAQGYTF.

The CDR3 nucleotides read TGTGCCAGCAACCTCAGGGGGCGGACTGAAGCTTTCTTT. Amino acid sequence: CASNLRGRTEAFF. The J gene is TRBJ1-1, the V gene TRBV28; 8 nucleotides line up with TRBD1. V lost 7 bases, J lost 5 bases, and 6 bases stayed unmatched. Germline CDR1 is MDHEN and CDR2 is SYDVKM. The CDR3 length is 13 residues.

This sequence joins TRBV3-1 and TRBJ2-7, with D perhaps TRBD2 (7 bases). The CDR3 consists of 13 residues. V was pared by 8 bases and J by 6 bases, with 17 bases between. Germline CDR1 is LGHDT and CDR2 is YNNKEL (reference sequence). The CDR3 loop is CASQLGGGGEQYF. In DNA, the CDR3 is TGTGCCAGCCAGCTGGGGGGAGGGGGCGAGCAGTACTTC.

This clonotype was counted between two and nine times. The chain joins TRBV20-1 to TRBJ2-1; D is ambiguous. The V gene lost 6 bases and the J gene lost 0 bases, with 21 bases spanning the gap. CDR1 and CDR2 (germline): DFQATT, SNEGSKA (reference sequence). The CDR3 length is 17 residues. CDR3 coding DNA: TGCAGTGCCCCCCGCCTGAGGTCCCCTAGCTCCTACAATGAGCAGTTCTTC. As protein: CSAPRLRSPSSYNEQFF.

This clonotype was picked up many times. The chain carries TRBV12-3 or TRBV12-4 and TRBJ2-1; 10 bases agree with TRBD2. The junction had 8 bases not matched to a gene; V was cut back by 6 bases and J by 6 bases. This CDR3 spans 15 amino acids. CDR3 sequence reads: CASSPSGGAINEQFF. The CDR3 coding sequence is TGTGCCAGCAGCCCCAGCGGGGGGGCAATCAATGAGCAGTTCTTC.

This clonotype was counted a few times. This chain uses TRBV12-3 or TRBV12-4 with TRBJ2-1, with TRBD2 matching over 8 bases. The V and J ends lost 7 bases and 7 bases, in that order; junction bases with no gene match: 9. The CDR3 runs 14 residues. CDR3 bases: TGTGCCAGCAAGCCGGGACTAGGAGCAAATGAGCAGTTCTTC. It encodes CASKPGLGANEQFF.

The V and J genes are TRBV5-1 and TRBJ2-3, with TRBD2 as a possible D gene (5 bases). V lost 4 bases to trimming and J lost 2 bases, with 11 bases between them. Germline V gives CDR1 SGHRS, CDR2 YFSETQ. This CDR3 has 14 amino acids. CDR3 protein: CASSPGLPTDTQYF. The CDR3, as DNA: TGCGCCAGCAGCCCAGGACTCCCCACAGATACGCAGTATTTT.

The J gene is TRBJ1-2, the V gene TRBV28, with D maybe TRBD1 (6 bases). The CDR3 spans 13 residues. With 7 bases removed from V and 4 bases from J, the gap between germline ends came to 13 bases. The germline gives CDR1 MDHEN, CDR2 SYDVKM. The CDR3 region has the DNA TGTGCCAGCACCCGAGGGGGGATCTATGGCTACACCTTC. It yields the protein CASTRGGIYGYTF.

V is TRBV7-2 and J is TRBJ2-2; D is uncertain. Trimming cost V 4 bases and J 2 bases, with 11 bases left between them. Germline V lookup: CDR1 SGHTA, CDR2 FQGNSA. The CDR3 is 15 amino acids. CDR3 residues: CASSSWQTNTGELFF. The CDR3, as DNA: TGTGCCAGCAGCTCGTGGCAGACAAACACCGGGGAGCTGTTTTTT.

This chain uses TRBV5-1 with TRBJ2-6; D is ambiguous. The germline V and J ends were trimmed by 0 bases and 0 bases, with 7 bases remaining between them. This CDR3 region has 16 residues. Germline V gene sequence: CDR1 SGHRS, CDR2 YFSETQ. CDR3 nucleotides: TGCGCCAGCAGCTTGGGAGCGACCTCTGGGGCCAACGTCCTGACTTTC. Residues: CASSLGATSGANVLTF.

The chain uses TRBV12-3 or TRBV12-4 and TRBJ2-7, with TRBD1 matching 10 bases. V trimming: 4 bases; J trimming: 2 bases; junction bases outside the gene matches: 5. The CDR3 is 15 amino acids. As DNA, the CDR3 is TGTGCCAGCAGTTCCCGGGACAGGGGTCCCTACGAGCAGTACTTC. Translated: CASSSRDRGPYEQYF.

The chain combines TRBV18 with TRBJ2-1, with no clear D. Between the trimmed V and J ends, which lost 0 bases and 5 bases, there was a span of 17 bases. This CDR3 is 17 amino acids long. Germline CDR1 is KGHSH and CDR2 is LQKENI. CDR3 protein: CASSPPITTTVHNEQFF. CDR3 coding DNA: TGTGCCAGCTCACCACCGATAACTACCACCGTTCACAATGAGCAGTTCTTC.

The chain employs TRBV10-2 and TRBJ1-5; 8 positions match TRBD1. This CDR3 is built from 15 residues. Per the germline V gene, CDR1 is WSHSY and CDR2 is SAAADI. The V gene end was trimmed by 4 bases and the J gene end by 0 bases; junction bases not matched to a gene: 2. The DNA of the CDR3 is TGCGCCAGCAGTGGGGACAGGAGTAGCAATCAGCCCCAGCATTTT. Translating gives CASSGDRSSNQPQHF.

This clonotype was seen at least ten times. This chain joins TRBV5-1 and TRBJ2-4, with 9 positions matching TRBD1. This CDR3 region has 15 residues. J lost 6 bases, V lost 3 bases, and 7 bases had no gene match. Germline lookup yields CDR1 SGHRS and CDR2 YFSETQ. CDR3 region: CASSSQGARGNIQYF. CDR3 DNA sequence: TGCGCCAGCAGCTCACAGGGGGCGCGTGGAAACATTCAGTACTTC.

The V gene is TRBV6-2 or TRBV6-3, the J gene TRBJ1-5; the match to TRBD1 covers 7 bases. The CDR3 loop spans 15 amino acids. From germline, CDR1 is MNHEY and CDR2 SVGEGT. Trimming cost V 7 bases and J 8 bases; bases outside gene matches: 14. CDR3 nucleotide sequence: TGTGCCAGCACCGAAGATAGGGGGCTAGGGGAGCCCCAGCATTTT. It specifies CASTEDRGLGEPQHF.

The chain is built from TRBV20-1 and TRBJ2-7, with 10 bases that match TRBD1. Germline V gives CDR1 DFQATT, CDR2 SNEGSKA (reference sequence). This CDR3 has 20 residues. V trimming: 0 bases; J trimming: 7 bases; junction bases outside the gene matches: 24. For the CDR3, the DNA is TGCAGTGCTAGAGATATAGAGGGGAAACAGGACAGGGGGTTCACCGAGGAGCAGTACTTC. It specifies CSARDIEGKQDRGFTEEQYF.

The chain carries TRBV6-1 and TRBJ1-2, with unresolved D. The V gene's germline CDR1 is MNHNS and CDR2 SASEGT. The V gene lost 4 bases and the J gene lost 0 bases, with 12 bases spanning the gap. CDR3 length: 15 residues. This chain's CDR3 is CASSGGGLANYGYTF. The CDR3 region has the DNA TGTGCCAGCAGTGGAGGTGGACTCGCTAACTATGGCTACACCTTC.

This CDR3 is CASSLLSGGAKNIQYF. CDR3 nucleotide sequence: TGTGCCAGCAGCTTACTGTCGGGGGGAGCCAAAAACATTCAGTACTTC. V is TRBV11-3 and J is TRBJ2-4, with 7 bases aligning to TRBD2. There are 16 residues in the CDR3. V gave up 2 bases and J gave up 0 bases; unmatched junction bases: 4. Looked up from germline, CDR1 is SGHNT and CDR2 is YENEEA.

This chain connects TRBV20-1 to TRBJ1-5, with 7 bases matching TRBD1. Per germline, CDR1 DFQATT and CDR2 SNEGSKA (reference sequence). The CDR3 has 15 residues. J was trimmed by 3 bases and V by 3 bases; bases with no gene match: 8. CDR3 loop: CSASRPGTDNQPQHF. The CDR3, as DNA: TGCAGTGCTAGCCGTCCCGGGACAGACAATCAGCCCCAGCATTTT.

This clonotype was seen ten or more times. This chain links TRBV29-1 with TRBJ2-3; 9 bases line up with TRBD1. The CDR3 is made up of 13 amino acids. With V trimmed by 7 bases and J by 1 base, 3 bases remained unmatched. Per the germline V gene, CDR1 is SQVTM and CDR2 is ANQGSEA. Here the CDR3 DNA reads TGCAGCGCTCGGACAGGGGGCACAGATACGCAGTATTTT. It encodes CSARTGGTDTQYF.

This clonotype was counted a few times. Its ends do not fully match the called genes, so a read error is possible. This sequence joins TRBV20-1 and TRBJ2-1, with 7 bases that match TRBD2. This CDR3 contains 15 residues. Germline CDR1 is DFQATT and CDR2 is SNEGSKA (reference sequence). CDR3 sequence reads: CSAQSPGGSHNEQFF. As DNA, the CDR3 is TGCAGTGCTCAGAGCCCGGGAGGCTCCCACAATGAGCAGTTCTTC.

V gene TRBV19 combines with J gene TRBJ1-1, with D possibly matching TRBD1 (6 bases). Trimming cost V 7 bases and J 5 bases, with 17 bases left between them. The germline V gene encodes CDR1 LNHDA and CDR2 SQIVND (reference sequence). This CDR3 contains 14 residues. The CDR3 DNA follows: TGTGCCAGTACCCTGATAGGGGGGGTGACTGAAGCTTTCTTT. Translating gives CASTLIGGVTEAFF.

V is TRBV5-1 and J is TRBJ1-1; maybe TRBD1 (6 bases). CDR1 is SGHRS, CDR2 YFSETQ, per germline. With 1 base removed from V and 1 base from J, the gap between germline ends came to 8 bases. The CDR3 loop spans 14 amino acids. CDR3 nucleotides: TGCGCCAGCAGCTTGCAGGGGCGGAACACTGAAGCTTTCTTT. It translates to CASSLQGRNTEAFF.

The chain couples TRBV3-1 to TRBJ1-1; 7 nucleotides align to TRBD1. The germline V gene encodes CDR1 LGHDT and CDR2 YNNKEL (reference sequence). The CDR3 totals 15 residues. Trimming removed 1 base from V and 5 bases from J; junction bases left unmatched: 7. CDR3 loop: CASSQATGLRTEAFF. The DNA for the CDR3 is TGTGCCAGCAGCCAAGCGACAGGGCTCAGGACTGAAGCTTTCTTT. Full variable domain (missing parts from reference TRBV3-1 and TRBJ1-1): DTAVSQTPKYLVTQMGNDKSIKCEQNLGHDTMYWYKQDSKKFLKIMFSYNNKELIINETVPNRFSPKSPDKAHLNLHINSLELGDSAVYFCASSQATGLRTEAFFGQGTRLTVV.